Listed below are T cell receptor beta chains from one sample, sequenced in a study of T cell changes during pregnancy in multiple sclerosis. Assay: immunoSEQ multiplex PCR; the TCRdb copy retains only in-frame clones and omits some. The sample includes tens of thousands of clones, about 95% of them seen just once. Here the sequenced sample was peripheral blood, taken in the second trimester of pregnancy. These receptor sequences come from a female donor with multiple sclerosis, enrolled in a pregnancy study. CDR3s include the opening cysteine and the closing phenylalanine or tryptophan. The D gene is left open where the match is weak. Expanded clones are given a class, and other clones once, few, many or no size at all.

v_call	clone_size	j_call	d_call	cdr3_aa	cdr3_nt
TRBV10-3	once	TRBJ2-5	TRBD2	CAISPGTSGETQYF	TGTGCCATCAGCCCAGGGACTAGCGGAGAGACCCAGTACTTC
TRBV7-6	once	TRBJ1-1	NA	CASSQRAGDTEAFF	TGTGCCAGCAGCCAACGGGCAGGGGACACTGAAGCTTTCTTT
TRBV19	NA	TRBJ2-1	TRBD1	CASSVTGTGGDEQFF	TGTGCCAGTAGTGTCACCGGGACAGGGGGTGATGAGCAGTTCTTC
TRBV19	NA	TRBJ1-1	TRBD1	CASSITGGLMRNTEAFF	TGTGCCAGTAGTATAACAGGGGGCCTCATGAGGAACACTGAAGCTTTCTTT
TRBV6-6	NA	TRBJ1-1	NA	CASSPGWGGRTEAFF	TGTGCCAGCAGTCCCGGGTGGGGGGGGAGGACTGAAGCTTTCTTT
TRBV2	NA	TRBJ2-7	NA	CANTGGSYEQYF	TGTGCCAACACGGGGGGCAGCTACGAGCAGTACTTC
TRBV18	once	TRBJ2-7	TRBD2	CASSPPTSGSYEQYF	TGTGCCAGCTCACCGCCGACTAGCGGGAGCTACGAGCAGTACTTC
TRBV28	NA	TRBJ1-5	NA	CASALGGILSNQPQHF	TGTGCCAGCGCCCTGGGGGGAATCCTTAGCAATCAGCCCCAGCATTTT
TRBV28	NA	TRBJ1-5	NA	CASTYGRQPQHF	TGTGCCAGCACCTATGGGAGGCAGCCCCAGCATTTT
TRBV2	NA	TRBJ2-7	NA	CASSEIPTYEQYF	TGTGCCAGCAGTGAAATTCCAACCTACGAGCAGTACTTC
TRBV29-1	once	TRBJ2-1	NA	CSVESGSEAEQFF	TGCAGCGTTGAGTCCGGGAGCGAGGCTGAGCAGTTCTTC
TRBV14	NA	TRBJ1-2	NA	CASSQNRVGYGYTF	TGTGCCAGCAGCCAAAACAGGGTGGGGTATGGCTACACCTTC
TRBV27	NA	TRBJ2-7	TRBD1	CASSGTAGTGYEQYF	TGTGCCAGCAGTGGAACAGCCGGGACAGGTTACGAGCAGTACTTC
TRBV2	NA	TRBJ2-3	NA	CASSLGLPQDTQYF	TGTGCCAGCAGTCTTGGACTACCCCAAGATACGCAGTATTTT
TRBV5-4	NA	TRBJ2-7	TRBD2	CASSQLAGDPYEQYF	TGTGCCAGCAGCCAATTAGCGGGAGATCCCTACGAGCAGTACTTC
TRBV5-4	NA	TRBJ2-2	NA	CASSFSTGTGTGELFF	TGTGCCAGCAGCTTTAGCACAGGGACGGGGACCGGGGAGCTGTTTTTT
TRBV29-1	NA	TRBJ2-3	TRBD1	CSVDGQGTDTQYF	TGCAGCGTTGATGGACAGGGCACAGATACGCAGTATTTT
TRBV6-4	NA	TRBJ2-2	TRBD1	CASSDSGQGDTGELFF	TGTGCCAGCAGTGACTCGGGACAGGGGGACACCGGGGAGCTGTTTTTT
TRBV7-7	NA	TRBJ1-5	TRBD1	CASSFRDRDQPQHF	TGTGCCAGCAGCTTTAGGGACAGGGATCAGCCCCAGCATTTT
TRBV30	NA	TRBJ1-1	NA	CAWSPLEAFF	TGTGCCTGGAGTCCCCTTGAAGCTTTCTTT
TRBV19	NA	TRBJ1-1	NA	CASSIGAGNTEAFF	TGTGCCAGTAGTATAGGGGCGGGGAACACTGAAGCTTTCTTT
TRBV19	once	TRBJ2-1	NA	CASSIAPGLNEQFF	TGTGCCAGTAGTATTGCGCCAGGGCTTAATGAGCAGTTCTTC
TRBV27	NA	TRBJ1-2	NA	CASGALSGYTF	TGTGCCAGCGGAGCCCTCTCTGGCTACACCTTC
TRBV18	NA	TRBJ2-7	NA	CASSPQSGSYEQYF	TGTGCCAGCTCACCACAGAGCGGATCCTACGAGCAGTACTTC
TRBV19	NA	TRBJ2-1	TRBD1	CASSYTGGIYNEQFF	TGTGCCAGTAGTTATACAGGGGGGATCTACAATGAGCAGTTCTTC
TRBV29-1	NA	TRBJ2-2	TRBD1	CSVGDRTRANTGELFF	TGCAGCGTCGGGGACAGGACTCGCGCGAACACCGGGGAGCTGTTTTTT
TRBV6-5	NA	TRBJ2-1	TRBD2	CASSYSTSAHEQFF	TGTGCCAGCAGTTATTCGACTAGCGCTCATGAGCAGTTCTTC
TRBV27	NA	TRBJ2-7	TRBD1	CASSFPHRGLHSEQYF	TGTGCCAGCAGTTTCCCCCACAGGGGGCTCCATTCAGAGCAGTACTTC
TRBV6-1	NA	TRBJ1-4	TRBD1	CASSTGATTNEKLFF	TGTGCCAGCAGTACAGGGGCTACAACTAATGAAAAACTGTTTTTT
TRBV2	NA	TRBJ1-1	NA	CASRGDGTEAFF	TGTGCCAGCAGGGGAGATGGGACTGAAGCTTTCTTT
TRBV30	once	TRBJ1-2	NA	CAWSFRVNRNYGYTF	TGTGCCTGGAGTTTTCGGGTAAACCGTAACTATGGCTACACCTTC
TRBV5-1	NA	TRBJ2-3	NA	CASSPDSSTDTQYF	TGCGCCAGCAGTCCGGACTCAAGCACAGATACGCAGTATTTT